This T cell receptor beta chain is drawn from a study of cytomegalovirus exposure and HLA in healthy donors. Study outcomes and limitations: Fewer N-insertions (relative to the approximately 670-donor mean) were reportedly seen in an Asian-associated ancestry cluster in a later analysis. The productive fraction for most TCR beta V segments was about 87% or about 30% in an earlier analysis. Trimming of TCR beta V- and J-genes showed a link, identified in a later analysis, to a missense DCLRE1C variant.

Per the germline V gene, CDR1 is SEHNR and CDR2 is FQNEAQ (reference sequence). This CDR3 has 16 residues. V shed 5 bases, J shed 7 bases, and the junction held 12 bases outside the gene matches. As regards this clone: Its antigen remains unidentified.

With 60 Vbeta and 13 Jbeta primers, the PCR was carried out. Clones were read by immunoSEQ multiplex PCR, and TCRdb kept only the in-frame ones, dropping some. The table shows approximately 91,000 clones, with more than 75% occurring only once. The rearrangement links TRBV7-9 to TRBJ1-5; 9 nucleotides match TRBD1. The source is a young man in good health and CMV-seropositive. Specimen: PBMCs. This CDR3 reads CASSAGLTGGGQPQHF. The CDR3 region has the DNA TGTGCCAGCAGCGCTGGGCTGACAGGGGGAGGGCAGCCCCAGCATTTT.